The 12 T cell receptor beta chains below were found in one sample sequenced in a study of radiotherapy plus CTLA-4 blockade in lung cancer. Sequenced by immunoSEQ multiplex PCR; TCRdb stores in-frame clones only, minus some. The sample holds 80,000 to 95,000 clones, roughly 80% seen once. The specimen comprised peripheral blood, sampled from a patient treated with radiotherapy plus ipilimumab. The receptors were gathered from a human donor with non-small cell lung cancer that progressed on radiotherapy plus ipilimumab.

This rearrangement joins TRBV11-2 to TRBJ2-7; D gene ambiguous. V lost 3 bases to trimming and J lost 2 bases, with 11 bases between them. This CDR3 contains 14 residues. CDR1 is SGHAT, CDR2 FQNNGV, per germline. Here the CDR3 reads CASSFAGRTYEQYF. The CDR3 DNA follows: TGTGCCAGCAGCTTCGCCGGTAGGACCTACGAGCAGTACTTC. The full variable domain, in which reference TRBV11-2 and TRBJ2-7 provide the parts outside the CDR3, is EAGVAQSPRYKIIEKRQSVAFWCNPISGHATLYWYQQILGQGPKLLIQFQNNGVVDDSQLPKDRFSAERLKGVDSTLKIQPAKLEDSAVYLCASSFAGRTYEQYFGPGTRLTVT.

This clone was counted a single time. V usage is TRBV2 and J usage is TRBJ2-5, with 7 bases lining up with TRBD2. Germline V gives CDR1 SNHLY, CDR2 FYNNEI. V shed 5 bases and J 0 bases; nucleotides not matched to a gene: 3. CDR3 size: 14 residues. CDR3 in DNA: TGTGCCAGCAGTAGCGGGGTGTACCAAGAGACCCAGTACTTC. Its protein product is CASSSGVYQETQYF.

Here the CDR3 DNA reads TGCGCCAGCAGCTTTAGCGGGTCCTCCTACGAGCAGTACGTC. Translated: CASSFSGSSYEQYV. The chain couples TRBV5-1 to TRBJ2-7; 7 bases are a match to TRBD2. Germline V gives CDR1 SGHRS, CDR2 YFSETQ. J lost 0 bases, V lost 2 bases, and 2 bases had no gene match. The CDR3 runs to 14 residues.

CDR3 DNA: TGTGCCAGCAGCTATACAGGGGGCTGGGAGACCCAGTACTTC. This sequence encodes CASSYTGGWETQYF. The gene calls are TRBV11-2 and TRBJ2-5, with 9 positions matching TRBD1. Germline CDR1 SGHAT, CDR2 FQNNGV. The CDR3 runs 14 residues. V lost 4 bases to trimming and J lost 5 bases; unmatched junction nucleotides: 5.

The chain carries TRBV10-3 and TRBJ2-1; D might be TRBD2 (6 bases). The CDR3 length is 16 residues. Trimming removed 0 bases from V and 10 bases from J, with 19 bases in between. CDR1 is ENHRY and CDR2 is SYGVKD in the germline V gene. CDR3 loop: CAISESTSSAAGEQFF. For the CDR3, the DNA is TGTGCCATCAGTGAGTCGACGTCTAGCGCGGCGGGGGAGCAGTTCTTC.

This clone was counted a single time. V and J are TRBV11-2 and TRBJ2-1, with a tentative D call TRBD2 (5 bases). The germline CDR1 and CDR2 sequences are SGHAT and FQNNGV. This CDR3 has 15 amino acids. Trimming took off 3 bases at V and 5 bases at J, with 14 bases between the two ends. The CDR3 region has the DNA TGTGCCAGCAGCTTTCGTGGGAGTATCAACAATGAGCAGTTCTTC. Translation: CASSFRGSINNEQFF.

The chain joins TRBV5-4 to TRBJ2-2; possible D gene TRBD2, 6 bases. The CDR3 has 18 residues. Trimming cost V 0 bases and J 0 bases, with 15 bases left between them. Germline-derived CDR1 and CDR2 are SGHNT and YYREEE (reference sequence). The CDR3 loop is CASSLGGVAEANTGELFF. The CDR3 DNA sequence: TGTGCCAGCAGCTTGGGGGGAGTAGCGGAAGCGAACACCGGGGAGCTGTTTTTT.

The chain is built from TRBV2 and TRBJ1-2, with 7 bases identical to TRBD1. CDR3 length equals 14 residues. Germline V CDR1 and CDR2: SNHLY, FYNNEI. The ends lost 4 bases at V and 7 bases at J; junction bases unmatched: 9. CDR3: CASSGWQGVGGYTF. The CDR3 DNA is TGTGCCAGCAGTGGGTGGCAGGGGGTAGGTGGCTACACCTTC.

V usage is TRBV7-9 and J usage is TRBJ2-2, with D possibly matching TRBD2 (6 bases). Germline CDR1 SEHNR, CDR2 FQNEAQ (reference sequence). Trimming took 0 bases from V and 11 from J, leaving 16 bases between them. This CDR3 has 15 amino acids. The CDR3 DNA reads as TGTGCCAGCAGCTTAGCAGCCGGGACTGCCCACGAGCTGTTTTTT. Protein sequence: CASSLAAGTAHELFF. Supplemented by reference TRBV7-9 and TRBJ2-2, the full variable domain reads DTGVSQNPRHKITKRGQNVTFRCDPISEHNRLYWYRQTLGQGPEFLTYFQNEAQLEKSRLLSDRFSAERPKGSFSTLEIQRTEQGDSAMYLCASSLAAGTAHELFFGEGSRLTVL.

The rearrangement uses TRBV11-2 and TRBJ2-7, with 9 bases matching TRBD2. V lost 5 bases, J lost 3 bases, and 8 bases stayed unmatched. The CDR3 contains 15 residues. Germline V gene sequence: CDR1 SGHAT, CDR2 FQNNGV. The CDR3 nucleotides read TGTGCCAGCAGCCCGCAAGCGGGAGGCCTCTACGAGCAGTACTTC. Its protein product is CASSPQAGGLYEQYF.

V usage is TRBV6-1 and J usage is TRBJ2-7; 10 bases line up with TRBD1. Germline loops: CDR1 MNHNS, CDR2 SASEGT. The CDR3 covers 16 residues. The V segment lost 2 bases and the J segment 3 bases; nucleotides outside the gene matches: 7. The DNA for the CDR3 is TGTGCCAGCAGTGAAAGTAGGGGACAGGGGTACTACGAGCAGTACTTC. It encodes CASSESRGQGYYEQYF.

The CDR3 here is CASLSGSEQYF. The CDR3 bases are TGTGCCAGTTTAAGCGGGAGCGAGCAGTACTTC. The J gene is TRBJ2-7, the V gene TRBV28, with 8 bases matching TRBD2. The V segment lost 9 bases and the J segment 6 bases; nucleotides outside the gene matches: 4. This CDR3 is built from 11 residues. Looked up from germline, CDR1 is MDHEN and CDR2 is SYDVKM. Full variable domain (outside the CDR3, taken from reference TRBV28 and TRBJ2-7): DVKVTQSSRYLVKRTGEKVFLECVQDMDHENMFWYRQDPGLGLRLIYFSYDVKMKEKGDIPEGYSVSREKKERFSLILESASTNQTSMYLCASLSGSEQYFGPGTRLTVT.